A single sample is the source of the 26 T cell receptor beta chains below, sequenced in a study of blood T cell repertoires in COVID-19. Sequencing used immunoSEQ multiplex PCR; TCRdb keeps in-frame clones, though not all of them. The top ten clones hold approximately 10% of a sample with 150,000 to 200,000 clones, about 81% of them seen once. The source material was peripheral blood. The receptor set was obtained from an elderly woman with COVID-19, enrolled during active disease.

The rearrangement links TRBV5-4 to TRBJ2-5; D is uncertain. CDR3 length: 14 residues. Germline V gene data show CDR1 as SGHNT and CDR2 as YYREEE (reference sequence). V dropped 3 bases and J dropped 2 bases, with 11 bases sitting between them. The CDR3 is CASSYPLTQETQYF. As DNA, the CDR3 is TGTGCCAGCAGCTATCCCCTAACTCAAGAGACCCAGTACTTC.

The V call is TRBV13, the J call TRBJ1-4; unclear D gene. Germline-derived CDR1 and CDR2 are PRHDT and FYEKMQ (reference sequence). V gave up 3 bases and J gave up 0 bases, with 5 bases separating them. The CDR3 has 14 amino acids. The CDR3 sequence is CASSFGATNEKLFF. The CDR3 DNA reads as TGTGCCAGCAGCTTCGGGGCAACTAATGAAAAACTGTTTTTT.

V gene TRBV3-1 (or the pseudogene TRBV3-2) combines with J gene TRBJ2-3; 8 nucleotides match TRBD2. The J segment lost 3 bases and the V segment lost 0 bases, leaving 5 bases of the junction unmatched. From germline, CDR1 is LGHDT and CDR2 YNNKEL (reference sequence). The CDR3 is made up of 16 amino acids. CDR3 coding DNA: TGTGCCAGCAGCCAAGAATGGGCTAGCGGGACAGATACGCAGTATTTT. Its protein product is CASSQEWASGTDTQYF.

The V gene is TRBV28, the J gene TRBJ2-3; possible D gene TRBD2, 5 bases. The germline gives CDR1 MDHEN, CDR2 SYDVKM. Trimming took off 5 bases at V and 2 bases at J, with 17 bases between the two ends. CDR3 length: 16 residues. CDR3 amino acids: CASSPRGGGDTDTQYF. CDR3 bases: TGTGCCAGCAGTCCCCGTGGAGGCGGAGACACAGATACGCAGTATTTT.

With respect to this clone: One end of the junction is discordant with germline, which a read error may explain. The CDR3 region has the DNA TGTGCCAGCAGTGAATTAACGGTGATTTTC. Translation gives CASSELTVIF. The chain carries TRBV2 and TRBJ2-7; D not resolved. CDR3 length equals 10 residues. Germline V gene data show CDR1 as SNHLY and CDR2 as FYNNEI.

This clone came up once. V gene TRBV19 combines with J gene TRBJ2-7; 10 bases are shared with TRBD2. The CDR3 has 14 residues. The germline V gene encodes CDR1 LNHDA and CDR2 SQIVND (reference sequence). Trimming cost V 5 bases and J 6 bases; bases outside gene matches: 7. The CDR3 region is CASSVAGGPFEQYF. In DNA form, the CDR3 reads TGTGCCAGTAGTGTAGCGGGAGGACCCTTCGAGCAGTACTTC.

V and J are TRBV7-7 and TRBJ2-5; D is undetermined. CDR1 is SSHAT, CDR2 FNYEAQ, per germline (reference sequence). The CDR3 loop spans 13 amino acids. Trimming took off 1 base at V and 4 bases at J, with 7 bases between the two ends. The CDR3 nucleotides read TGTGCCAGCAGCTTAGGGAGAGGAGAGACCCAGTACTTC. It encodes CASSLGRGETQYF. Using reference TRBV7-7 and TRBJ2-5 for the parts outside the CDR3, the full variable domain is GAGVSQSPRYKVTKRGQDVTLRCDPISSHATLYWYQQALGQGPEFLTYFNYEAQPDKSGLPSDRFSAERPEGSISTLTIQRTEQRDSAMYRCASSLGRGETQYFGPGTRLLVL.

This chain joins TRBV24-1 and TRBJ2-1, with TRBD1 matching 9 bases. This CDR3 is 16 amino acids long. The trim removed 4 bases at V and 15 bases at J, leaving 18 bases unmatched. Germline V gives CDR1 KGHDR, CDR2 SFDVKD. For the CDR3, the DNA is TGTGCCACCAGTGACAGAAGGACAGGGGAGGTGTTTGGTGCGTTCTTC. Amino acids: CATSDRRTGEVFGAFF.

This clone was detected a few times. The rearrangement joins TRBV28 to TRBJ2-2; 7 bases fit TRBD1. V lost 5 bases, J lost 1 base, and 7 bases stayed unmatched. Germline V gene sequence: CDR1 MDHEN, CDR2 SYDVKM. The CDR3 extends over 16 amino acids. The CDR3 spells CASSPWHRGNTGELFF. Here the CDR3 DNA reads TGTGCCAGCAGTCCCTGGCACAGGGGGAACACCGGGGAGCTGTTTTTT.

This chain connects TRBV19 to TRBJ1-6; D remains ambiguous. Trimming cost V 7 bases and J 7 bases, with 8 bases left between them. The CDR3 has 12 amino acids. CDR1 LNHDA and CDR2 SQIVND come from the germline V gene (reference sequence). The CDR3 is CASTAGNSPLHF. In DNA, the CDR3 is TGTGCCAGTACGGCAGGAAATTCACCCCTCCACTTT.

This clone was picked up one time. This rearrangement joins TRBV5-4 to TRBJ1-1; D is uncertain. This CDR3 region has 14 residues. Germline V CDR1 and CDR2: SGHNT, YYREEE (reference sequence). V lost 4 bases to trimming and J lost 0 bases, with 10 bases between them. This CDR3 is CASSLGLMNTEAFF. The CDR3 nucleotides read TGTGCCAGCAGCCTCGGACTGATGAACACTGAAGCTTTCTTT.

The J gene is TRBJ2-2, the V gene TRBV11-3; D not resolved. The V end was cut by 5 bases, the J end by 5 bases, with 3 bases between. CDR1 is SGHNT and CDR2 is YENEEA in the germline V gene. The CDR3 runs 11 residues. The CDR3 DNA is TGTGCCAGCAGCCTAACCGGGGAGCTGTTTTTT. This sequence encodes CASSLTGELFF. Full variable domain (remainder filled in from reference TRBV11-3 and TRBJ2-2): EAGVVQSPRYKIIEKKQPVAFWCNPISGHNTLYWYLQNLGQGPELLIRYENEEAVDDSQLPKDRFSAERLKGVDSTLKIQPAELGDSAVYLCASSLTGELFFGEGSRLTVL.

CDR3 in amino acids: CASRPGLQETQYF. CDR3 in DNA: TGTGCCAGCAGACCGGGACTTCAAGAGACCCAGTACTTC. The genes are TRBV28 and TRBJ2-5; D may be TRBD2 (6 bases). Trimming pared 6 bases from V and 2 bases from J, leaving 10 bases between. The CDR3 is 13 residues long. Germline V CDR1 and CDR2: MDHEN, SYDVKM.

CDR3 sequence (DNA): TGCGCCAGCATGGTTCCAGCGAACACCGGGGAGCTGTTTTTT. As protein: CASMVPANTGELFF. The chain joins TRBV5-1 to TRBJ2-2; no clear D gene. CDR1 and CDR2 (germline): SGHRS, YFSETQ. The V and J ends lost 6 bases and 0 bases respectively, with 9 bases between them. The CDR3 sequence is 14 residues long.

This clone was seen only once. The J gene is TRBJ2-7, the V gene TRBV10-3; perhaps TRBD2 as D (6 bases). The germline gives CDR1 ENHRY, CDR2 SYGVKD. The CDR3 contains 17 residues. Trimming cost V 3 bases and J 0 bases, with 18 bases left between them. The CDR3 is CAISDPGGSGISYEQYF. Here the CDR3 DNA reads TGTGCCATCAGTGACCCCGGGGGTAGCGGCATCTCCTACGAGCAGTACTTC.

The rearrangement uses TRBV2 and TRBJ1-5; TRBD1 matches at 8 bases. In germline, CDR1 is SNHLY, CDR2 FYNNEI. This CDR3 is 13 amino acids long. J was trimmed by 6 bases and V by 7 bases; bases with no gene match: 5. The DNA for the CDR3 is TGTGCCAGCACAGGGGGCTCGGGTCAGCCCCAGCATTTT. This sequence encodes CASTGGSGQPQHF.

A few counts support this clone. For the CDR3, the DNA is TGTGCCAGTAGTATCGCGACGGGGGGGCCAAACTATGGCTACACCTTC. Encoded protein: CASSIATGGPNYGYTF. The chain recombines TRBV19 with TRBJ1-2, with D perhaps matching TRBD1 (6 bases). Germline V gene lookup returns CDR1 LNHDA and CDR2 SQIVND (reference sequence). The CDR3 loop spans 16 amino acids. Trimming removed 3 bases at V and 2 bases at J, with 16 bases between.

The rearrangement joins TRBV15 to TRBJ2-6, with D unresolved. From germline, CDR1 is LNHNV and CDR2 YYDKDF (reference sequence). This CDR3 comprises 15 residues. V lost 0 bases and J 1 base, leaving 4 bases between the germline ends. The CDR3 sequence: CATSRDPSGANVLTF. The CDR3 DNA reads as TGTGCCACCAGCAGAGATCCGTCTGGGGCCAACGTCCTGACTTTC.

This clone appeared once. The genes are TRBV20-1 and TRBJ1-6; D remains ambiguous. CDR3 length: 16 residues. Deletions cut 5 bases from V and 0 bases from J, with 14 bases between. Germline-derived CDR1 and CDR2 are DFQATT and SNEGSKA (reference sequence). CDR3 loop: CSAGVGSSSYNSPLHF. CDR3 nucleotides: TGCAGTGCTGGTGTCGGGTCGAGCTCCTATAATTCACCCCTCCACTTT.

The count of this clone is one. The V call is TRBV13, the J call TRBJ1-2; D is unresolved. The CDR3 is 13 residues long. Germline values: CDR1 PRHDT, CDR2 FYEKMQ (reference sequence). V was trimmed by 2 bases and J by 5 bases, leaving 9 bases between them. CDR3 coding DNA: TGTGCCAGCAGCTTAAAGTCGACTTATGGCTACACCTTC. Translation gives CASSLKSTYGYTF.

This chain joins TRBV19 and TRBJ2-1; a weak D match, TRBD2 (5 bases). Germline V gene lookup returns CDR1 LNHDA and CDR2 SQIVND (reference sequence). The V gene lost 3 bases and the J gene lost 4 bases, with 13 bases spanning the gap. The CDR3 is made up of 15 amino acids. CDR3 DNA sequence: TGTGCCAGTAGTATTGGGAAGCGGATATACAATGAGCAGTTCTTC. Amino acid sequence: CASSIGKRIYNEQFF.

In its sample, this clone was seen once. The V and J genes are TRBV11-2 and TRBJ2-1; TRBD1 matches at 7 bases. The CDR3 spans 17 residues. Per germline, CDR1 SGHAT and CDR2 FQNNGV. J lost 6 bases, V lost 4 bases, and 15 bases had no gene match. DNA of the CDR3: TGTGCCAGCAGCTCCAGACAGCCGGGACAGATAACCAATGAGCAGTTCTTC. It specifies CASSSRQPGQITNEQFF.

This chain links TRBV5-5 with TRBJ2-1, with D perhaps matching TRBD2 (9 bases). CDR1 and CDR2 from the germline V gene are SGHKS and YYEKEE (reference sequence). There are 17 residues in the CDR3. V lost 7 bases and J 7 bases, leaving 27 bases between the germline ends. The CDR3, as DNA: TGTGCCAGCGACTTCAGGGGGCAGGCGAGCGGGAGGAATGAGCAGTTCTTC. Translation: CASDFRGQASGRNEQFF.

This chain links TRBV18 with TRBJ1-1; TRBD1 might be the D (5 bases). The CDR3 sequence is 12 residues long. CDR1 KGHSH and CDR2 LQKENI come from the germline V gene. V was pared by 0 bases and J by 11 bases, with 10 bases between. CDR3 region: CASSPPRARAFF. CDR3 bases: TGTGCCAGCTCACCACCCAGGGCCAGGGCTTTCTTT.

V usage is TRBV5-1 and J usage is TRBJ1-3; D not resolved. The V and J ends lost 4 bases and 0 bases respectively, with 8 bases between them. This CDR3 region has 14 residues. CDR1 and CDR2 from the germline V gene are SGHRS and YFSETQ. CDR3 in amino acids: CASSPSGSGNTIYF. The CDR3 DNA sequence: TGCGCCAGCAGCCCTTCGGGCTCTGGAAACACCATATATTTT.

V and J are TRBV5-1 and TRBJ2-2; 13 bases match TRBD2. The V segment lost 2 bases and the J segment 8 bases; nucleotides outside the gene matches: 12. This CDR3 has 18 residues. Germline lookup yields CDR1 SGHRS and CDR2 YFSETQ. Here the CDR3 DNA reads TGCGCCAGCAGCTTAGGACTAGCGGGAGAGACCCCCCCGGGGGAGCTGTTTTTT. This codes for CASSLGLAGETPPGELFF.